The 29 T cell receptor beta chains below all came from one sample that was sequenced in a study of shared clonotypes between healthy human individuals. Profiling relied on immunoSEQ multiplex PCR, and the TCRdb table lists in-frame clones only, not all of them. The sample includes about 490,000 clones, around 85% seen only once; the top ten take over 9.5%. Sequencing was carried out using PBMCs. All receptors derive from a middle-aged woman in good health. Some clones in this sample may be carry-over from other donors' samples.

DNA for the CDR3: TGTGCCAGCAGCCAACTCAACTACGAGCAGTACTTC. Protein sequence: CASSQLNYEQYF. The chain couples TRBV14 to TRBJ2-7; D is uncertain. Trimming shortened V by 2 bases and J by 3 bases, and 5 bases separated the two germline ends. The V gene's germline CDR1 is SGHDN and CDR2 FVKESK. The CDR3 contains 12 residues.

This chain connects TRBV4-1 to TRBJ2-3; tentative D call: TRBD1 (5 bases). Germline V gene lookup returns CDR1 MGHRA and CDR2 YSYEKL. Trimming removed 0 bases at V and 2 bases at J, with 6 bases between. CDR3 size: 14 residues. DNA for the CDR3: TGCGCCAGCAGCCAAGACAGGGTCACAGATACGCAGTATTTT. Its protein product is CASSQDRVTDTQYF.

The chain has TRBV5-1 and TRBJ1-2, with D possibly TRBD1 on 5 matching bases. From germline, CDR1 is SGHRS and CDR2 YFSETQ. V was cut by 4 bases and J by 6 bases, with 19 bases left in between. The CDR3 covers 15 residues. The CDR3 DNA sequence: TGCGCCAGCAGCAGTTTATCCGGGGCCGCGGATGGCTACACCTTC. Translated: CASSSLSGAADGYTF.

This chain links TRBV28 with TRBJ1-5; 12 bases are shared with TRBD1. This CDR3 contains 18 residues. Losses at the gene ends were 7 bases for V and 2 bases for J; bases not matched to a gene: 12. CDR1 is MDHEN, CDR2 SYDVKM, per germline. CDR3 coding DNA: TGTGCCAGCACACTCCGGGACAGGGGGCATAGTGGCAATCAGCCCCAGCATTTT. Amino acids: CASTLRDRGHSGNQPQHF. Drawing the rest from reference TRBV28 and TRBJ1-5, the complete variable domain is DVKVTQSSRYLVKRTGEKVFLECVQDMDHENMFWYRQDPGLGLRLIYFSYDVKMKEKGDIPEGYSVSREKKERFSLILESASTNQTSMYLCASTLRDRGHSGNQPQHFGDGTRLSIL.

In its sample, this clone was seen many times. The sample contains more than one DNA sequence encoding this CDR3. The chain links TRBV9 to TRBJ2-7; 10 bases agree with TRBD2. The V gene end was trimmed by 0 bases and the J gene end by 4 bases; junction bases not matched to a gene: 4. CDR3 length: 15 amino acids. CDR1 and CDR2 (germline): SGDLS, YYNGEE. DNA for the CDR3: TGTGCCAGCAGCGTAGGGCTAGCGGGAGCATACGAGCAGTACTTC. The encoded protein is CASSVGLAGAYEQYF.

To note about this clone: Given a far larger clone just one base away, this is likely a sequencing read error. The V gene is TRBV18, the J gene TRBJ1-1; possible D gene TRBD1, 6 bases. This CDR3 contains 14 residues. CDR1 and CDR2 (germline): KGHSH, LQKENI. The CDR3 is CSSSPGGGVTEAFF. DNA for the CDR3: TGTTCCAGCTCACCTGGCGGGGGCGTCACTGAAGCTTTCTTT.

The V and J genes are TRBV19 and TRBJ1-5, with 8 positions matching TRBD1. This CDR3 has 16 amino acids. From germline, CDR1 is LNHDA and CDR2 SQIVND (reference sequence). V shed 10 bases, J shed 0 bases, and the junction held 11 bases outside the gene matches. CDR3 sequence (DNA): TGTGCCACCCAGGACAGGGATGAATATAGCAATCAGCCCCAGCATTTT. Translation: CATQDRDEYSNQPQHF.

The chain carries TRBV13 and TRBJ1-4; D unclear. The V gene's germline CDR1 is PRHDT and CDR2 FYEKMQ (reference sequence). The V end was cut by 2 bases, the J end by 8 bases, with 6 bases between. The CDR3 runs 12 residues. CDR3 nucleotide sequence: TGTGCCAGCAGCTTATTGGGGGAAAAACTGTTTTTT. Amino acid sequence: CASSLLGEKLFF.

V is TRBV6-1 and J is TRBJ2-3; D is perhaps TRBD1 (5 bases). This CDR3 region has 15 residues. Trimming stripped 1 base from V and 1 base from J, with 9 bases between. The germline V gene has CDR1 MNHNS and CDR2 SASEGT. Here the CDR3 reads CASSEVLGGTDTQYF. The CDR3 DNA reads as TGTGCCAGCAGTGAAGTGTTAGGGGGCACAGATACGCAGTATTTT.

The chain has TRBV4-3 and TRBJ2-1; D is unclear. V gave up 4 bases and J gave up 7 bases, with 11 bases separating them. Germline V gene sequence: CDR1 LGHNA, CDR2 YSLEER. This CDR3 contains 13 residues. CDR3 protein: CASSLSLANEQFF. The CDR3 DNA reads TGCGCCAGCAGCCTAAGCCTGGCAAATGAGCAGTTCTTC.

The chain has TRBV11-1 and TRBJ2-7; TRBD1 aligns across 8 bases. The CDR3 has 17 amino acids. V lost 3 bases, J lost 3 bases, and 13 bases stayed unmatched. Germline CDR1 and CDR2: SGHAT and FQDESV (reference sequence). The CDR3 here is CASSLDVGQAINYEQYF. Here the CDR3 DNA reads TGTGCCAGCAGCTTGGATGTGGGACAGGCCATAAACTACGAGCAGTACTTC.

The chain joins TRBV30 to TRBJ1-1, with D maybe TRBD1 (6 bases). Germline values: CDR1 GTSNPN, CDR2 SVGIG (reference sequence). The length of the CDR3 is 14 residues. V was pared by 0 bases and J by 6 bases, with 14 bases between. In nucleotides, the CDR3 is TGTGCCTGGAGTGTAAGGGGGTATAACTCTGAAGCTTTCTTT. This encodes CAWSVRGYNSEAFF.

The V gene is TRBV7-6, the J gene TRBJ2-5; D gene uncertain. Germline assignment: CDR1 SGHVS and CDR2 FNYEAQ. The germline V and J ends were trimmed by 6 bases and 5 bases, with 10 bases remaining between them. The CDR3 is 12 amino acids. CDR3 in DNA: TGTGCCAGCAGTTCCCTCAGGGAGACCCAGTACTTC. This gives the protein CASSSLRETQYF.

The V gene is TRBV27, the J gene TRBJ2-2; possibly TRBD2 for D (5 bases). This CDR3 is built from 14 residues. Trimming shortened V by 6 bases and J by 6 bases, and 14 bases separated the two germline ends. CDR1 and CDR2 (germline): MNHEY, SMNVEV (reference sequence). The CDR3 sequence: CASRSWEKAGELFF. The CDR3 nucleotides read TGTGCCAGCAGGTCCTGGGAGAAGGCCGGGGAGCTGTTTTTT.

The chain employs TRBV11-2 and TRBJ2-5, with 9 bases that match TRBD2. CDR3 length equals 17 residues. Per the germline V gene, CDR1 is SGHAT and CDR2 is FQNNGV. With 1 base clipped from V and 4 bases from J, the junction kept 10 bases outside the gene matches. The CDR3 spells CASSLGGLAGIRETQYF. CDR3 DNA sequence: TGTGCCAGCAGCTTAGGAGGGCTAGCGGGAATACGAGAGACCCAGTACTTC.

This clone was counted only a few times. The chain employs TRBV6-1 and TRBJ2-7, with 8 bases fitting TRBD1. The CDR3 has 14 residues. Trimming removed 5 bases from V and 4 bases from J; junction bases left unmatched: 7. Germline CDR1 and CDR2: MNHNS and SASEGT. This CDR3 is CASSWTGLSYEQYF. DNA for the CDR3: TGTGCCAGCAGTTGGACAGGGCTATCTTACGAGCAGTACTTC.

V is TRBV6-1 and J is TRBJ1-5, with TRBD1 identical over 10 bases. The germline CDR1 and CDR2 sequences are MNHNS and SASEGT. With 7 bases clipped from V and 4 bases from J, the junction kept 7 bases outside the gene matches. This CDR3 is built from 15 residues. The CDR3 sequence: CASIPLGQGNQPQHF. CDR3 bases: TGTGCCAGCATCCCCCTGGGACAGGGGAATCAGCCCCAGCATTTT.

Note on this clone: A far more abundant clone sits one base away, making this likely a read error. In the same sample, other DNA sequences code for this CDR3. The chain links TRBV4-2 to TRBJ1-5, with no clear D. Germline loops: CDR1 LGHNA, CDR2 YNFKEQ. This CDR3 comprises 15 residues. The chain's CDR3 is CASSQDSGSHQPQHF. CDR3 nucleotide sequence: TGTGCCAGCAGCCAAGATTCAGGTAGCCATCAGCCCCAGCATTTT.

In DNA, the CDR3 is TGCGCCAGCAGCTTGGAGGTTGCGGGATCAGATACGCAGTATTTT. Translating it yields CASSLEVAGSDTQYF. The chain combines TRBV5-1 with TRBJ2-3, with D possibly matching TRBD2 (6 bases). Germline CDR1 reads SGHRS; CDR2 reads YFSETQ. V lost 0 bases and J 4 bases, leaving 12 bases between the germline ends. CDR3 size: 15 residues.

This sequence joins TRBV2 and TRBJ2-3, with a tentative D call TRBD2 (5 bases). Trimming took 7 bases from V and 1 from J, leaving 9 bases between them. Germline CDR1 and CDR2: SNHLY and FYNNEI. The CDR3 covers 13 residues. CDR3 bases: TGTGCCAGCACCCTGGGAGGCACAGATACGCAGTATTTT. This encodes CASTLGGTDTQYF.

This clone has only a few counts. This likely came from a read error, as a far larger clone is one base away. This chain links TRBV6-8 with TRBJ1-2; possibly TRBD1 for D (6 bases). CDR1 and CDR2 (germline): MNHGY, SAAAGT. The length of the CDR3 is 13 residues. V lost 5 bases, J lost 1 base, and 8 bases lay in between. The CDR3 spells CASSEQGNYGYTF. The CDR3 nucleotides are TGTGCCAGCAGTGAACAGGGTAACTATGGCTACACCTTC.

This clone was counted between two and nine times. The J gene is TRBJ1-2, the V gene TRBV6-1, with 9 bases that match TRBD1. CDR1 and CDR2 from the germline V gene are MNHNS and SASEGT. The length of the CDR3 is 15 residues. V shed 2 bases, J shed 6 bases, and the junction held 7 bases outside the gene matches. The CDR3 loop reads CASSEQGQGSNGYTF. CDR3 in DNA: TGTGCCAGCAGTGAACAGGGACAGGGTTCGAATGGCTACACCTTC.

V usage is TRBV14 and J usage is TRBJ1-1, with a weak D call TRBD1 (6 bases). Germline-derived CDR1 and CDR2 are SGHDN and FVKESK. Between the trimmed V and J ends, which lost 4 bases and 6 bases, there was a span of 21 bases. This CDR3 has 16 amino acids. In DNA form, the CDR3 reads TGTGCCAGCAGCCGTGAGATGGGGGGCGCGGGATCTGAAGCTTTCTTT. Amino acid sequence: CASSREMGGAGSEAFF. Full variable domain (outside the CDR3, taken from reference TRBV14 and TRBJ1-1): EAGVTQFPSHSVIEKGQTVTLRCDPISGHDNLYWYRRVMGKEIKFLLHFVKESKQDESGMPNNRFLAERTGGTYSTLKVQPAELEDSGVYFCASSREMGGAGSEAFFGQGTRLTVV.

Within the sample, this clone is medium-sized. Other nucleotide sequences from this sample produce the same CDR3. The chain uses TRBV6-5 and TRBJ1-5, with D possibly being TRBD1 (5 bases). Trimming took off 5 bases at V and 6 bases at J, with 17 bases between the two ends. CDR1 and CDR2 (germline): MNHEY, SVGAGI. The CDR3 sequence is 15 residues long. This CDR3 reads CASSPQWGGSQPQHF. The CDR3 DNA follows: TGTGCCAGCAGTCCACAGTGGGGGGGGAGTCAGCCCCAGCATTTT.

The rearrangement uses TRBV28 and TRBJ1-1; the D gene is possibly TRBD1 (6 bases). CDR1 is MDHEN and CDR2 is SYDVKM in the germline V gene. This CDR3 is 16 amino acids long. V lost 5 bases to trimming and J lost 8 bases, with 24 bases between them. CDR3 coding DNA: TGTGCCAGCAGTGAGACCGGGACATGGTATAGCACCGAAGCTTTCTTT. It yields the protein CASSETGTWYSTEAFF. Drawing the rest from reference TRBV28 and TRBJ1-1, the complete variable domain is DVKVTQSSRYLVKRTGEKVFLECVQDMDHENMFWYRQDPGLGLRLIYFSYDVKMKEKGDIPEGYSVSREKKERFSLILESASTNQTSMYLCASSETGTWYSTEAFFGQGTRLTVV.

This clone was picked up one time. A far larger clone is just one base off, so this is likely a read error. The sample holds other DNA sequences that translate to the same CDR3. V is TRBV7-9 and J is TRBJ1-4; D possibly corresponds to TRBD1 (5 bases). Germline V gives CDR1 SEHNR, CDR2 FQNEAQ (reference sequence). The CDR3 contains 18 residues. V lost 5 bases, J lost 0 bases, and 19 bases lay in between. The CDR3 bases are TGTGCCAGCAGCCCGTCGTTTACGGGGGATCCAACTAATGAAAAACTGTTTTTT. It is translated as CASSPSFTGDPTNEKLFF.

The chain links TRBV7-7 to TRBJ2-3; 9 positions match TRBD1. Germline V gene sequence: CDR1 SSHAT, CDR2 FNYEAQ (reference sequence). This CDR3 is built from 18 residues. V shed 5 bases and J 6 bases; nucleotides not matched to a gene: 18. Here the CDR3 DNA reads TGTGCCAGCAGCCCACTAGCCGGGACAGGGCGCTCTAGGGATACGCAGTATTTT. Encoded protein: CASSPLAGTGRSRDTQYF.

The V call is TRBV11-3, the J call TRBJ2-3; 10 bases align to TRBD2. The CDR3 spans 16 residues. After removal of 4 bases from V and 6 bases from J, the junction contained 10 bases not matched to a gene. Germline V gives CDR1 SGHNT, CDR2 YENEEA. The CDR3 protein is CASSYGVSGRRDTQYF. The CDR3, as DNA: TGTGCCAGCAGCTATGGGGTTAGCGGGAGGAGGGATACGCAGTATTTT. The full variable domain, rest sourced from reference TRBV11-3 and TRBJ2-3, is EAGVVQSPRYKIIEKKQPVAFWCNPISGHNTLYWYLQNLGQGPELLIRYENEEAVDDSQLPKDRFSAERLKGVDSTLKIQPAELGDSAVYLCASSYGVSGRRDTQYFGPGTRLTVL.

This clone was detected only a few times. This sequence is one base from a far larger clone and is likely a read error. This CDR3 is also generated by other DNA sequences in the sample. The chain has TRBV2 and TRBJ1-5; 9 bases fit TRBD1. The CDR3 is made up of 14 amino acids. Germline CDR1 and CDR2: SNHLY and FYNNEI. The CDR3 coding sequence is TGCGCCAGCATGTCTACAGGGGGCCGACAGCCCCAGCATTTT. Translation: CASMSTGGRQPQHF.